Below are 30 T cell receptor beta chains sequenced from a single sample in a study of lymphopenia after photon versus proton radiotherapy. Profiling relied on immunoSEQ multiplex PCR, and the TCRdb table lists in-frame clones only, not all of them. This sample has under 20,000 clones, with 80% to 95% found just once. The sequences come from peripheral blood, collected from a patient treated with photon-based radiotherapy. All receptors come from a man aged 60 to 69 with pancreatic cancer.

V is TRBV6-5 and J is TRBJ1-4; no reliable D call. This CDR3 contains 15 residues. The ends were cut back, 7 bases at V and 0 bases at J, with 12 bases in the middle. Germline CDR1 reads MNHEY; CDR2 reads SVGAGI. CDR3 nucleotides: TGTGCCAGCACTCTAGACGGGACAACTAATGAAAAACTGTTTTTT. Amino acids: CASTLDGTTNEKLFF.

The chain carries TRBV2 and TRBJ1-6; D is possibly TRBD1 (6 bases). The germline CDR1 and CDR2 sequences are SNHLY and FYNNEI. This CDR3 spans 16 amino acids. The V end lost 4 bases, the J end lost 5 bases, and 15 bases lay between the germline ends. CDR3 protein: CASSVNRAVHNSPLHF. In DNA, the CDR3 is TGTGCCAGCAGTGTTAACAGGGCAGTCCATAATTCACCCCTCCACTTT. The full variable domain, in which reference TRBV2 and TRBJ1-6 provide the parts outside the CDR3, is EPEVTQTPSHQVTQMGQEVILRCVPISNHLYFYWYRQILGQKVEFLVSFYNNEISEKSEIFDDQFSVERPDGSNFTLKIRSTKLEDSAMYFCASSVNRAVHNSPLHFGNGTRLTVT.

This clone was seen a single time. The chain combines TRBV25-1 with TRBJ1-3; 7 nucleotides align to TRBD1. CDR1 is MGHDK, CDR2 SYGVNS, per germline. The junction had 11 bases not matched to a gene; V was cut back by 8 bases and J by 1 base. This CDR3 contains 16 residues. The CDR3 DNA reads TGTGCCAGCCGCTTTGGGACAGCTAGTTCTGGAAACACCATATATTTT. It is translated as CASRFGTASSGNTIYF.

V is TRBV6-5 and J is TRBJ2-7, with D unresolved. Germline V gene sequence: CDR1 MNHEY, CDR2 SVGAGI. Trimming removed 6 bases from V and 1 base from J, with 16 bases in between. The CDR3 is made up of 15 amino acids. The CDR3 sequence is CASRSGIDGSYEQYF. The DNA of the CDR3 is TGTGCCAGCAGGTCCGGCATTGACGGTTCCTACGAGCAGTACTTC.

V is TRBV19 and J is TRBJ2-5; D possibly corresponds to TRBD1 (6 bases). Germline assignment: CDR1 LNHDA and CDR2 SQIVND (reference sequence). This CDR3 is 17 amino acids long. Trimming pared 4 bases from V and 3 bases from J, leaving 21 bases between. The CDR3 here is CASSTPSSRDKKETQYF. The CDR3 region has the DNA TGTGCCAGTAGTACCCCTTCATCCCGGGACAAAAAAGAGACCCAGTACTTC.

This sequence joins TRBV29-1 and TRBJ1-5; D is unclear. CDR1 is SQVTM, CDR2 ANQGSEA, per germline. The CDR3 is 13 residues long. Trimming pared 5 bases from V and 7 bases from J, leaving 15 bases between. DNA of the CDR3: TGCAGCGTTAAGAAAGATGAATACCAGCCCCAGCATTTT. This codes for CSVKKDEYQPQHF. Supplemented by reference TRBV29-1 and TRBJ1-5, the full variable domain reads SAVISQKPSRDICQRGTSLTIQCQVDSQVTMMFWYRQQPGQSLTLIATANQGSEATYESGFVIDKFPISRPNLTFSTLTVSNMSPEDSSIYLCSVKKDEYQPQHFGDGTRLSIL.

J is TRBJ1-5 and V is TRBV15; possible D gene TRBD1, 5 bases. The CDR3 runs 18 residues. Germline CDR1 is LNHNV and CDR2 is YYDKDF (reference sequence). The V end was cut by 1 base, the J end by 3 bases, with 19 bases between. The CDR3 loop reads CATSRVGKGWGTNQPQHF. CDR3 DNA sequence: TGTGCCACCAGCAGAGTAGGCAAGGGGTGGGGCACCAATCAGCCCCAGCATTTT.

CDR3 sequence reads: CASSPNGGSNTGELFF. CDR3 in DNA: TGTGCCAGCAGCCCGAACGGGGGCTCGAACACCGGGGAGCTGTTTTTT. The chain is built from TRBV7-3 and TRBJ2-2; D is possibly TRBD1 or TRBD2 (6 bases each). The CDR3 is 16 amino acids. Per germline, CDR1 SGHTA and CDR2 FQGTGA. Trimming cost V 5 bases and J 0 bases, with 13 bases left between them.

This chain connects TRBV7-2 to TRBJ2-2; D not certain. CDR1 is SGHTA and CDR2 is FQGNSA in the germline V gene. CDR3 length equals 12 residues. Trimming pared 2 bases from V and 4 bases from J, leaving 2 bases between. CDR3: CASSLFTGELFF. CDR3 DNA sequence: TGTGCCAGCAGCTTATTCACCGGGGAGCTGTTTTTT.

V and J are TRBV19 and TRBJ2-1, with TRBD2 as a possible D gene (6 bases). The CDR3 totals 10 residues. V lost 10 bases to trimming and J lost 9 bases, with 10 bases between them. Germline-derived CDR1 and CDR2 are LNHDA and SQIVND (reference sequence). The CDR3: CATWRGEQFF. CDR3 DNA: TGTGCCACCTGGAGGGGTGAGCAGTTCTTC.

This chain connects TRBV5-5 to TRBJ1-1; no definite D call. Trimming cost V 5 bases and J 5 bases, with 13 bases left between them. This CDR3 has 13 residues. The germline gives CDR1 SGHKS, CDR2 YYEKEE (reference sequence). CDR3 nucleotides: TGTGCCAGCAGTAACAGCGAGGATACTGAAGCTTTCTTT. Translation gives CASSNSEDTEAFF.

This chain links TRBV10-3 with TRBJ1-2; D not resolved. V dropped 8 bases and J dropped 7 bases, with 32 bases sitting between them. Germline V CDR1 and CDR2: ENHRY, SYGVKD. The CDR3 is made up of 18 amino acids. The DNA of the CDR3 is TGTGCCATCGGTGCGAGTACGGAAACTGGGAACAGAAGAAGTGGCTACACCTTC. This codes for CAIGASTETGNRRSGYTF.

In its sample, this clone was seen once. This chain connects TRBV6-5 to TRBJ2-1, with D tentatively TRBD2 (6 bases). The CDR3 consists of 14 residues. V dropped 5 bases and J dropped 7 bases, with 15 bases sitting between them. Per the germline V gene, CDR1 is MNHEY and CDR2 is SVGAGI. The CDR3 nucleotides read TGTGCCAGCAGTCCGGGGGAATCTACAAATGAGCAGTTCTTC. It translates to CASSPGESTNEQFF.

This chain joins TRBV7-3 and TRBJ2-1; no firm D call. Trimming took off 3 bases at V and 5 bases at J, with 14 bases between the two ends. CDR1 SGHTA and CDR2 FQGTGA come from the germline V gene. The CDR3 is 15 residues long. CDR3 DNA sequence: TGTGCCAGCAGCTTGACCCCTTTAACGGACAATGAGCAGTTCTTC. Amino acid sequence: CASSLTPLTDNEQFF.

The genes are TRBV7-5 and TRBJ2-5; TRBD2, as called in the table, went unchecked against the DNA. TRBV7-5 is an annotated pseudogene. The CDR3 is made up of 14 amino acids. The CDR3 is CARSIPLGGETQYF. As DNA, the CDR3 is TGTGCCAGAAGCATCCCCTTGGGGGGAGAGACCCAGTACTTC.

The chain combines TRBV12-5 with TRBJ1-5; D is ambiguous. Trimming took off 1 base at V and 2 bases at J, with 9 bases between the two ends. From germline, CDR1 is LGHNT and CDR2 FRNRAP. The CDR3 runs 15 residues. The CDR3 region has the DNA TGTGCTAGTGGTTTGGACGAAATCGGCAATCAGCCCCAGCATTTT. This codes for CASGLDEIGNQPQHF. The variable domain in full, completed from reference TRBV12-5 and TRBJ1-5, reads DARVTQTPRHKVTEMGQEVTMRCQPILGHNTVFWYRQTMMQGLELLAYFRNRAPLDDSGMPKDRFSAEMPDATLATLKIQPSEPRDSAVYFCASGLDEIGNQPQHFGDGTRLSIL.

The chain combines TRBV10-3 with TRBJ2-5; D is unresolved. V lost 2 bases to trimming and J lost 3 bases, with 4 bases between them. The CDR3 length is 12 residues. From germline, CDR1 is ENHRY and CDR2 SYGVKD. CDR3 residues: CAISEAEETQYF. For the CDR3, the DNA is TGTGCCATCAGTGAGGCCGAAGAGACCCAGTACTTC.

This clone showed up just a few times. This chain uses TRBV19 with TRBJ1-6, with D possibly being TRBD1 (5 bases). Trimming removed 7 bases at V and 9 bases at J, with 13 bases between. Germline-derived CDR1 and CDR2 are LNHDA and SQIVND (reference sequence). There are 13 residues in the CDR3. The CDR3: CASNQGASSPLHF. As DNA, the CDR3 is TGTGCCAGTAATCAGGGAGCATCTTCACCCCTCCACTTT.

The V and J genes are TRBV9 and TRBJ2-2; D not resolved. Germline CDR1 is SGDLS and CDR2 is YYNGEE. V was trimmed by 4 bases and J by 0 bases, leaving 16 bases between them. This CDR3 spans 17 amino acids. The CDR3 sequence is CASSPSIGLPNTGELFF. CDR3 nucleotide sequence: TGTGCCAGCAGCCCCAGTATCGGGCTACCGAACACCGGGGAGCTGTTTTTT.

The chain carries TRBV7-8 and TRBJ1-1; D unclear. This CDR3 is built from 13 residues. The germline V gene has CDR1 SGHVS and CDR2 FQNEAQ. V dropped 2 bases and J dropped 1 base, with 5 bases sitting between them. The CDR3: CASSLIGNTEAFF. DNA of the CDR3: TGTGCCAGCAGCTTAATAGGGAACACTGAAGCTTTCTTT.

The chain uses TRBV5-1 and TRBJ1-3, with D possibly being TRBD1 (5 bases). This CDR3 has 14 amino acids. The germline V gene has CDR1 SGHRS and CDR2 YFSETQ. Trimming shortened V by 0 bases and J by 2 bases, and 6 bases separated the two germline ends. Written as DNA, the CDR3 is TGCGCCAGCAGCTTGGAGGGGACTGGAAACACCATATATTTT. Protein product: CASSLEGTGNTIYF.

The gene calls are TRBV4-2 and TRBJ2-5, with 7 bases matching TRBD2. Germline-derived CDR1 and CDR2 are LGHNA and YNFKEQ. V was pared by 5 bases and J by 0 bases, with 6 bases of the junction left unmatched. The CDR3 spans 15 residues. Here the CDR3 DNA reads TGTGCCAGCAGCTCCCTAGCGGAGTACCAAGAGACCCAGTACTTC. Amino acids: CASSSLAEYQETQYF.

This chain links TRBV4-3 with TRBJ1-1; 10 bases map to TRBD1. Per germline, CDR1 LGHNA and CDR2 YSLEER. The CDR3 covers 12 residues. The junction had 4 bases not matched to a gene; V was cut back by 4 bases and J by 11 bases. The CDR3 loop reads CASSPRQGAAFF. CDR3 nucleotides: TGCGCCAGCAGCCCAAGACAGGGGGCGGCTTTCTTT.

The J gene is TRBJ2-7, the V gene TRBV7-9; possible D gene TRBD2, 5 bases. V shed 5 bases and J shed 5 bases, with 19 bases lying between them. The CDR3 spans 15 residues. CDR1 is SEHNR, CDR2 FQNEAQ, per germline (reference sequence). DNA for the CDR3: TGTGCCAGCAGCCCGAAGTGGGGAGCACAGAACGAGCAGTACTTC. Protein sequence: CASSPKWGAQNEQYF.

This chain connects TRBV29-1 to TRBJ1-1; D unclear. From germline, CDR1 is SQVTM and CDR2 ANQGSEA. The CDR3 is 13 residues long. The germline V and J ends were trimmed by 1 base and 5 bases, with 11 bases remaining between them. The CDR3 is CSVEGRATTEAFF. CDR3 DNA sequence: TGCAGCGTTGAAGGTAGGGCCACAACTGAAGCTTTCTTT.

The chain is built from TRBV19 and TRBJ1-3; TRBD1 is a possible D gene (5 bases). V was cut by 3 bases and J by 0 bases, with 15 bases left in between. The CDR3 extends over 17 amino acids. Germline V lookup: CDR1 LNHDA, CDR2 SQIVND (reference sequence). CDR3: CASSILGGYSSGNTIYF. The CDR3 coding sequence is TGTGCCAGTAGTATTTTGGGGGGATACTCCTCTGGAAACACCATATATTTT.

This sequence joins TRBV29-1 and TRBJ1-2; TRBD1 is a possible D gene (6 bases). Trimming cost V 7 bases and J 4 bases, with 22 bases left between them. This CDR3 spans 15 amino acids. Germline lookup yields CDR1 SQVTM and CDR2 ANQGSEA. The CDR3 DNA reads TGCAGCGCAACAGGGATGGGTTCCCCCAGCTATGGCTACACCTTC. It yields the protein CSATGMGSPSYGYTF.

The chain combines TRBV19 with TRBJ2-2, with D tentatively TRBD2 (5 bases). Germline lookup yields CDR1 LNHDA and CDR2 SQIVND (reference sequence). The CDR3 is 13 residues long. The V end lost 7 bases, the J end lost 5 bases, and 11 bases lay between the germline ends. The chain's CDR3 is CASIEGRTGELFF. The CDR3 DNA is TGTGCCAGTATCGAGGGCCGTACCGGGGAGCTGTTTTTT.

The chain combines TRBV5-1 with TRBJ2-2; D might be TRBD2 (5 bases). V was pared by 8 bases and J by 1 base, with 9 bases between. The CDR3 contains 13 residues. The germline CDR1 and CDR2 sequences are SGHRS and YFSETQ. The CDR3 region is CASSGVNTGELFF. For the CDR3, the DNA is TGCGCCAGTTCCGGGGTGAACACCGGGGAGCTGTTTTTT.

The gene calls are TRBV4-3 and TRBJ1-1, with D maybe TRBD1 (6 bases). Trimming took 1 base from V and 5 from J, leaving 11 bases between them. CDR3 length equals 14 residues. In germline, CDR1 is LGHNA, CDR2 YSLEER. CDR3 in DNA: TGCGCCAGCAGCCAAGCTGGGACACCAACTGAAGCTTTCTTT. Translated, it gives CASSQAGTPTEAFF.